This T cell receptor (beta chain) appears in the sequencing data of a study of T cells in Graves' hyperthyroidism and ophthalmopathy. Study summary: The authors collected peripheral blood at initial diagnosis, before any treatment.

V dropped 4 bases and J dropped 5; count of bases not matched to a gene: 3. The CDR3 has 14 residues. Germline V gene sequence: CDR1 SGHRS, CDR2 YFSETQ. At least 3 on the Clinical Activity Score was recorded for ophthalmopathy patients, who also had NOSPECS grade at least 4 and duration under 3 months. A patient was excluded if there was uncontrolled infection, other autoimmune disease, pregnancy or lactation. Clinical symptoms, serum thyroxine, TRAb, thyroid ultrasound and orbital computed tomography informed diagnoses. The investigators amplified TCR beta CDR3 regions from RNA transcripts. First-round RT-PCR with HTBI primers amplified the TCR CDR3 region. MiXCR was run by TCRdb on the multiplex PCR reads, yielding one entry per CDR3 protein. The sample has 410,000 or so distinct CDR3 sequences, roughly 14% seen once; the top ten hold over 10%. Ten or more counts support this clonotype.

The sample comprised blood. The chain uses TRBV5-1 and TRBJ2-3; 11 bases align to TRBD1. This receptor was taken from a man younger than 30 with Graves' ophthalmopathy. DNA for the CDR3: TGCGCCAGCAGCATGGGGACAGGGGGAGATACGCAGTATTTT. Translation gives CASSMGTGGDTQYF.